Each of the 7 T cell receptor beta chains below was sequenced from the same sample in a study of blood T cell repertoires in COVID-19. Clones were sequenced by immunoSEQ multiplex PCR, and TCRdb holds only the in-frame ones, with some missing. The sample has almost 500,000 clones; about 85% are singletons. Sequences were obtained from PBMCs or T cells enriched from blood (not recorded which). Receptor source: a woman aged 60-75 years who had recovered from COVID-19.

The genes are TRBV4-1 and TRBJ2-2, with D possibly being TRBD2 (5 bases). CDR1 is MGHRA and CDR2 is YSYEKL in the germline V gene. V lost 5 bases and J 4 bases, leaving 11 bases between the germline ends. This CDR3 has 14 residues. CDR3 in amino acids: CASSSDSFTGELFF. DNA for the CDR3: TGCGCCAGCAGCTCGGACTCCTTCACCGGGGAGCTGTTTTTT.

The chain carries TRBV7-8 and TRBJ1-2, with D unclear. CDR1 and CDR2 (germline): SGHVS, FQNEAQ. V gave up 1 base and J gave up 2 bases, with 8 bases separating them. The CDR3 extends over 14 amino acids. CDR3 loop: CASSLEASNYGYTF. DNA of the CDR3: TGTGCCAGCAGCTTAGAAGCTTCAAACTATGGCTACACCTTC.

The rearrangement uses TRBV27 and TRBJ1-6, with 8 bases fitting TRBD1. CDR1 is MNHEY and CDR2 is SMNVEV in the germline V gene (reference sequence). This CDR3 spans 15 amino acids. Unmatched junction bases numbered 13, after V lost 8 bases and J lost 10 bases. CDR3 in DNA: TGTGCCAGCGGCTCTCTAAGGACAGGGCCCTCACCCCTCCACTTT. It translates to CASGSLRTGPSPLHF.

The chain is built from TRBV6-5 and TRBJ2-7; a weak D match, TRBD1 (6 bases). The V and J ends lost 7 bases and 3 bases respectively, with 13 bases between them. The germline CDR1 and CDR2 sequences are MNHEY and SVGAGI. The CDR3 extends over 13 amino acids. Here the CDR3 DNA reads TGTGCCAGCAATCAGGGGTCCCTCTACGAGCAGTACGTC. As protein: CASNQGSLYEQYV.

CDR3 bases: TGTGCCAGCAGTAATCTCGGGGAGCTGTTTTTT. Protein sequence: CASSNLGELFF. The chain combines TRBV9 with TRBJ2-2; D ambiguous. This CDR3 has 11 amino acids. Looked up from germline, CDR1 is SGDLS and CDR2 is YYNGEE. Trimming took off 5 bases at V and 7 bases at J, with 6 bases between the two ends.

The rearrangement links TRBV19 to TRBJ1-2; D is perhaps TRBD1 (6 bases). Per the germline V gene, CDR1 is LNHDA and CDR2 is SQIVND (reference sequence). The V and J ends lost 5 bases and 7 bases respectively, with 20 bases between them. CDR3 length equals 15 residues. CDR3 in DNA: TGTGCCAGTAGTGTTACACAGGGCGGGCTCCGTGGCTACACCTTC. It yields the protein CASSVTQGGLRGYTF.

The V gene is TRBV7-2, the J gene TRBJ2-7, with 9 bases fitting TRBD2. The CDR3 is 14 amino acids. Germline loops: CDR1 SGHTA, CDR2 FQGNSA. With 2 bases clipped from V and 6 bases from J, the junction kept 5 bases outside the gene matches. Written as DNA, the CDR3 is TGTGCCAGCAGCTTAATGGGACTAGCTTCCGAGCAGTACTTC. Translation: CASSLMGLASEQYF.